The rows below give T cell receptor beta chains drawn from one sample of a study of T-cell reconstitution after alpha-beta-depleted transplantation in children. TCRdb re-called the PCR reads through MiXCR, storing one row per CDR3 protein. The sample includes fewer than 550,000 distinct CDR3 sequences, around 16% of them seen just once. Here the sequenced sample was PBMCs, mostly from graft donor cells, taken 360 days after TCRalphabeta/CD19-depleted stem cell transplant. The receptors were sampled from a boy less than two years old who had a stem cell transplant for Wiskott-Aldrich syndrome, so the T cells may come from the graft donor. Both conserved end residues are part of each CDR3. The D gene is left open where the match is weak. A row's size may be missing; if present it is once, few, many or a size class.

J: TRBJ2-7; V: TRBV2; size: few; D: -; CDR3: CASSSWRDEQYF; DNA: TGTGCCAGCAGCTCCTGGAGAGACGAGCAGTACTTC
J: TRBJ2-2; V: TRBV15; size: -; D: TRBD2; CDR3: CATTTPEWGRANTGELFF; DNA: TGTGCCACCACCACACCCGAATGGGGGAGGGCCAACACCGGGGAGCTGTTTTTT
J: TRBJ2-1; V: TRBV28; size: -; D: -; CDR3: CASSLFRGGQFF; DNA: TGTGCCAGCAGTTTATTCCGAGGGGGGCAGTTCTTC
J: TRBJ2-7; V: TRBV12-3/TRBV12-4; size: -; D: -; CDR3: CASSFSGAAYEQYF; DNA: TGTGCCAGCAGTTTTTCTGGGGCCGCCTACGAGCAGTACTTC
J: TRBJ2-7; V: TRBV6-2/TRBV6-3; size: -; D: -; CDR3: CASSFLAYEQYF; DNA: TGTGCCAGCAGTTTCTTAGCCTACGAGCAGTACTTC
J: TRBJ1-1; V: TRBV11-1; size: -; D: -; CDR3: CASENRATGTEAFF; DNA: TGTGCCAGCGAAAACAGGGCCACAGGCACTGAAGCTTTCTTT
J: TRBJ2-7; V: TRBV5-1; size: many; D: -; CDR3: CASSLAGTPYEQYF; DNA: TGCGCCAGCAGCTTGGCGGGGACACCCTACGAGCAGTACTTC
J: TRBJ2-1; V: TRBV3-1; size: few; D: TRBD1; CDR3: CASSQGMGQGADNEQFF; DNA: TGTGCCAGCAGCCAAGGGATGGGACAGGGGGCTGACAATGAGCAGTTCTTC
J: TRBJ1-2; V: TRBV6-5; size: few; D: -; CDR3: CASSYSGFSGYTF; DNA: TGTGCCAGCAGTTATTCGGGGTTCTCTGGCTACACCTTC
J: TRBJ2-1; V: TRBV3-1; size: -; D: -; CDR3: CASSRKEFF; DNA: TGTGCCAGCAGTCGAAAGGAGTTCTTC
J: TRBJ2-7; V: TRBV6-2/TRBV6-3; size: -; D: -; CDR3: CASSYSPPQITEQYF; DNA: TGTGCCAGCAGTTACTCCCCCCCACAGATTACGGAGCAGTACTTC
J: TRBJ2-3; V: TRBV9; size: few; D: -; CDR3: CASSVAVKAPDTQYF; DNA: TGTGCCAGCAGCGTAGCCGTCAAGGCTCCAGATACGCAGTATTTT
J: TRBJ2-1; V: TRBV10-1; size: few; D: -; CDR3: CASSESKMIGNEQFF; DNA: TGCGCCAGCAGTGAGTCGAAAATGATTGGCAATGAGCAGTTCTTC
J: TRBJ2-1; V: TRBV11-2; size: few; D: -; CDR3: CASSLEGKSGPYYEQFF; DNA: TGTGCCAGCAGCTTAGAGGGGAAGAGCGGGCCATACTATGAGCAGTTCTTC
J: TRBJ2-7; V: TRBV5-1; size: few; D: -; CDR3: CASKGRQTYEQYF; DNA: TGCGCCAGCAAAGGTCGGCAGACCTACGAGCAGTACTTC
J: TRBJ2-7; V: TRBV30; size: few; D: -; CDR3: CAWSVLGGLREQYF; DNA: TGTGCCTGGAGTGTTTTGGGGGGCTTGAGGGAGCAGTACTTC
J: TRBJ2-2; V: TRBV28; size: few; D: -; CDR3: CASSLWDHPTGELFF; DNA: TGTGCCAGCAGTTTATGGGACCATCCCACCGGGGAGCTGTTTTTT
J: TRBJ2-7; V: TRBV29-1; size: many; D: -; CDR3: CSVESNYEQYF; DNA: TGCAGCGTTGAATCCAACTACGAGCAGTACTTC
J: TRBJ2-7; V: TRBV25-1; size: many; D: -; CDR3: CASSEIYEQYF; DNA: TGTGCCAGCAGTGAAATCTACGAGCAGTACTTC
J: TRBJ2-5; V: TRBV7-9; size: few; D: -; CDR3: CASSPRFGGGETQYF; DNA: TGTGCCAGCAGCCCCCGTTTCGGGGGCGGAGAGACCCAGTACTTC
J: TRBJ2-3; V: TRBV2; size: -; D: TRBD2; CDR3: CASSEISHLAGGRTQYF; DNA: TGTGCCAGCAGTGAGATATCCCATCTAGCGGGGGGGCGGACGCAGTATTTT
J: TRBJ1-2; V: TRBV20-1; size: once; D: TRBD1; CDR3: CSAYRDRLYGYTF; DNA: TGCAGTGCTTATAGGGACAGACTCTATGGCTACACCTTC
J: TRBJ2-5; V: TRBV12-3/TRBV12-4; size: -; D: TRBD1; CDR3: CASRDRKETQYF; DNA: TGTGCAAGCCGGGACAGAAAAGAGACCCAGTACTTC
J: TRBJ2-7; V: TRBV5-1; size: -; D: TRBD2; CDR3: CASSLNLAGRTYEQYF; DNA: TGCGCCAGCAGCTTGAATCTAGCGGGGCGGACCTACGAGCAGTACTTC
J: TRBJ2-7; V: TRBV10-3; size: few; D: TRBD2; CDR3: CAIKAGGTYEQYF; DNA: TGTGCCATCAAGGCGGGAGGAACCTACGAGCAGTACTTC
J: TRBJ2-1; V: TRBV5-1; size: few; D: TRBD2; CDR3: CASSPWGGYNEQFF; DNA: TGCGCCAGCAGCCCCTGGGGGGGCTACAATGAGCAGTTCTTC
J: TRBJ2-1; V: TRBV9; size: -; D: TRBD2; CDR3: CASSVLLAGYNEQFF; DNA: TGTGCCAGCAGCGTACTACTAGCGGGTTACAATGAGCAGTTCTTC
J: TRBJ2-1; V: TRBV29-1; size: -; D: -; CDR3: CSVAPRTSLLQFF; DNA: TGCAGCGTCGCCCCACGTACCTCATTGTTGCAGTTCTTC
J: TRBJ1-1; V: TRBV20-1; size: few; D: TRBD1; CDR3: CSARDKTGTGGEAFF; DNA: TGCAGTGCTAGAGACAAGACCGGGACAGGGGGTGAAGCTTTCTTT
J: TRBJ2-2; V: TRBV27; size: -; D: TRBD1; CDR3: CASRVLGGSGELFF; DNA: TGTGCCAGCAGGGTATTAGGGGGCTCCGGGGAGCTGTTTTTT
J: TRBJ2-1; V: TRBV5-1; size: -; D: -; CDR3: CASSLDFTAYNEQFF; DNA: TGCGCCAGCAGCTTGGACTTCACAGCCTACAATGAGCAGTTCTTC
J: TRBJ1-2; V: TRBV11-2; size: -; D: -; CDR3: CASRNSNYGYTF; DNA: TGTGCCAGCAGGAATTCTAACTATGGCTACACCTTC
J: TRBJ2-1; V: TRBV5-1; size: -; D: -; CDR3: CASSHPPGLSYNEQFF; DNA: TGCGCCAGCAGCCACCCCCCCGGGCTGTCCTACAATGAGCAGTTCTTC